This T cell receptor beta chain was profiled in a study of T-cell reconstitution after alpha-beta-depleted transplantation in children. Trimming pared 3 bases from V and 6 bases from J, leaving 14 bases between. The CDR3 runs 15 residues. By share of the sample, this clonotype is medium-sized (0.01 to 0.1%). The authors prepared the TCRbeta library with unique molecular identifiers. TCRdb fed the PCR reads into MiXCR, producing one record per CDR3 protein. The table records approximately 18,000 distinct CDR3 sequences, approximately 5.3% of them present only once. The origin of this receptor is a boy under 18 with acute lymphoblastic leukemia, due to receive a stem cell transplant. Source: PBMCs, taken before TCRalphabeta/CD19-depleted stem cell transplant. The rearrangement links TRBV12-3 or TRBV12-4 to TRBJ2-2; D ambiguous. The CDR3 reads CASSFVSSVPGELFF. For the CDR3, the DNA is TGTGCCAGCAGTTTTGTTTCGTCGGTACCCGGGGAGCTGTTTTTT.